The next 8 T cell receptor beta chains were all read from a single sample in a study of blood T cell repertoires in COVID-19. Libraries were prepared by immunoSEQ multiplex PCR; TCRdb keeps only in-frame clonotypes and omits some of them. The sample has 150,000 to 200,000 clones; 82% are singletons. Sequencing was carried out using peripheral blood. The receptors were sampled from a woman between 70 and 85 years old with acute or convalescent COVID-19.

The chain has TRBV27 and TRBJ2-1, with TRBD1 matching 10 bases. This CDR3 is 21 amino acids long. V gave up 3 bases and J gave up 2 bases; unmatched junction bases: 19. CDR1 MNHEY and CDR2 SMNVEV come from the germline V gene (reference sequence). CDR3 sequence reads: CASSFDFWGQGRLGPYNEQFF. DNA for the CDR3: TGTGCCAGCAGTTTTGATTTTTGGGGACAGGGGCGACTAGGTCCCTACAATGAGCAGTTCTTC.

This clone was counted ten times or more. The rearrangement joins TRBV24-1 to TRBJ1-5, with 10 bases matching TRBD1. This CDR3 contains 16 residues. CDR1 is KGHDR and CDR2 is SFDVKD in the germline V gene. V was clipped by 4 bases and J by 6 bases; unmatched bases: 8. CDR3 coding DNA: TGTGCCACCAGTGAAGGGACAGGGGTATTGAGTCAGCCCCAGCATTTT. Translation: CATSEGTGVLSQPQHF.

The V and J genes are TRBV4-3 and TRBJ2-3, with 15 bases identical to TRBD2. Germline lookup yields CDR1 LGHNA and CDR2 YSLEER. The trim removed 0 bases at V and 1 base at J, leaving 11 bases unmatched. The CDR3 spans 21 residues. The CDR3 here is CASSQERPGLAGGLGTDTQYF. CDR3 nucleotides: TGCGCCAGCAGCCAAGAGCGCCCCGGACTAGCGGGGGGGCTTGGCACAGATACGCAGTATTTT.

The chain has TRBV4-1 and TRBJ1-6; D remains ambiguous. V lost 0 bases and J lost 5, with 11 bases in between. This CDR3 comprises 16 residues. CDR1 is MGHRA and CDR2 is YSYEKL in the germline V gene. The DNA for the CDR3 is TGCGCCAGCAGCCAAGATAACAATTTTAATAATTCACCCCTCCACTTT. As protein: CASSQDNNFNNSPLHF.

The rearrangement uses TRBV6-4 and TRBJ1-5; the D gene is possibly TRBD1 (5 bases). Germline CDR1 and CDR2: MRHNA and SNTAGT. Trimming removed 4 bases from V and 1 base from J, with 5 bases in between. This CDR3 spans 13 amino acids. The CDR3 sequence is CASSGGSNQPQHF. The CDR3 nucleotides read TGTGCCAGCAGTGGGGGCAGCAATCAGCCCCAGCATTTT.

V gene TRBV6-6 combines with J gene TRBJ1-6; D perhaps matches TRBD1 (6 bases). Germline CDR1 reads MNHNY; CDR2 reads SVGAGI (reference sequence). The CDR3 loop spans 15 amino acids. V dropped 5 bases and J dropped 10 bases, with 18 bases sitting between them. The CDR3 nucleotides are TGTGCCAGCAGTAGCCCCCAGGGGCAGCGGTCACCCCTCCACTTT. It specifies CASSSPQGQRSPLHF.

The chain recombines TRBV28 with TRBJ2-4, with D perhaps TRBD1 (6 bases). The V gene lost 6 bases and the J gene lost 1 base, with 13 bases spanning the gap. The CDR3 length is 15 residues. Per the germline V gene, CDR1 is MDHEN and CDR2 is SYDVKM. The CDR3 nucleotides read TGTGCCAGCAGAATGCAGGGGAGCGCCAAAAACATTCAGTACTTC. Protein sequence: CASRMQGSAKNIQYF.

Relative to its sample, this clone is medium-sized. DNA for the CDR3: TGTGCCTGGAGTGTTTCAGATGTAACTGAAGCTTTCTTT. As protein: CAWSVSDVTEAFF. The V call is TRBV30, the J call TRBJ1-1; D remains ambiguous. The germline V and J ends were trimmed by 0 bases and 5 bases, with 10 bases remaining between them. This CDR3 is 13 amino acids long. Per germline, CDR1 GTSNPN and CDR2 SVGIG (reference sequence).